This entry features one T cell receptor (beta chain) sequence. The data stem from a study of blood T cell repertoires in COVID-19. Study overall: The origin of the acute and convalescent COVID-19 samples was the United States, Italy and Spain. Sources were T cells, B-cell-depleted T cells, or PBMCs; the material itself was cDNA or gDNA.

The junction had 14 bases not matched to a gene; V was cut back by 5 bases and J by 7 bases. Germline lookup yields CDR1 LNHDA and CDR2 SQIVND (reference sequence). The CDR3 has 16 residues. Methods used by the authors: Reference gene primers were amplified, and this amplification served to estimate nucleated cell counts. Data came from immunoSEQ multiplex PCR; TCRdb stores just in-frame clones and leaves some out. D and trimming were read from the DNA, whereas the V and J calls and clone size are those reported in that table. This repertoire shows some 190,000 clones, 85% found once; its top ten account for about 4.9%.

The J gene is TRBJ2-5, the V gene TRBV19; TRBD2 matches at 9 bases. The receptor was derived from a woman of 80 years or more with acute or convalescent COVID-19. Sequencing used peripheral blood. Here the CDR3 DNA reads TGTGCCAGTAGTGAGATTAGCGGGAGTTTTCTTGGGACCCAGTACTTC. This sequence encodes CASSEISGSFLGTQYF. The entire variable domain, with the rest obtained from reference TRBV19 and TRBJ2-5, is as follows: DGGITQSPKYLFRKEGQNVTLSCEQNLNHDAMYWYRQDPGQGLRLIYYSQIVNDFQKGDIAEGYSVSREKKESFPLTVTSAQKNPTAFYLCASSEISGSFLGTQYFGPGTRLLVL.